Detailed here is one TCR beta chain. The target antigen is unknown. Germline lookup yields CDR1 MGHRA and CDR2 YSYEKL. V was clipped by 4 bases and J by 3 bases; unmatched bases: 9. The CDR3 extends over 15 amino acids. Each CDR3 protein gets one entry after TCRdb re-called the RT-PCR reads with MiXCR. Among about 800,000 distinct CDR3 sequences, approximately 22% were seen once, and the ten largest hold roughly 10%. This sample was included in a study of response to subunit inactivated influenza vaccine. Notes on the study in general: With each seasonal influenza vaccination, the authors suggested, few new T cells are recruited.

Sequences were derived from PBMCs from blood, sampled 4 to 6 days after vaccination. The receptor was isolated from a man between 45 and 60 years old who received an inactivated influenza vaccine. The V gene is TRBV4-1, the J gene TRBJ2-7; 7 nucleotides align to TRBD2. The CDR3 DNA reads TGCGCCAGCAGCCCCAGGGAGGGGAGTATCTACGAGCAGTACTTC. Amino acid sequence: CASSPREGSIYEQYF.